The clone carrying this TCR beta chain was recorded once. One junction end does not reproduce the germline sequence, and a read error may be involved. This sample's time point: cycle 4 day 1 (C4D1), after more than five weeks of nivolumab. All patients relapsed after autologous stem cell transplantation, and brentuximab vedotin exposure varied. Germline CDR1 SGHTA, CDR2 FQGNSA. The CDR3 totals 14 residues. The data are from a study of PD-1 blockade in classical Hodgkin lymphoma. Sequenced by immunoSEQ multiplex PCR; TCRdb stores in-frame clones only, minus some. The sample lists around 60,000 clones, around 90% seen once, with more than 7.5% in the top ten.

This receptor was taken from a human donor with classical Hodgkin lymphoma. This material consisted of peripheral blood mononuclear cells (PBMCs), taken before the fourth cycle of nivolumab. The V gene is TRBV7-2, the J gene TRBJ1-4; possible D gene TRBD1, 6 bases. DNA of the CDR3: TGTGCCAGCAGGTTAGGGGGTCTGGGTGAAAAACTGTTTTTT. It specifies CASRLGGLGEKLFF.